One and the same sample provided the 18 T cell receptor beta chains below, sequenced in a study of cytomegalovirus exposure and HLA in healthy donors. Assay used: immunoSEQ multiplex PCR; TCRdb lists only in-frame clones, some missing. This table has around 180,000 clones, roughly 82% appearing once. Input material: PBMCs. These receptors were collected from a woman in her late teens or twenties in good health and CMV-seronegative.

V is TRBV18 and J is TRBJ2-7; possibly TRBD2 for D (6 bases). Trimming shortened V by 2 bases and J by 3 bases, and 11 bases separated the two germline ends. Per germline, CDR1 KGHSH and CDR2 LQKENI. The length of the CDR3 is 14 residues. CDR3 bases: TGTGCCAGCTCACCAGCCCGGGGAGGCTACGAGCAGTACTTC. This codes for CASSPARGGYEQYF.

This chain joins TRBV19 and TRBJ1-2; D might be TRBD1 (5 bases). CDR1 is LNHDA and CDR2 is SQIVND in the germline V gene (reference sequence). CDR3 length: 17 amino acids. The germline V and J ends were trimmed by 3 bases and 0 bases, with 17 bases remaining between them. This CDR3 is CASSMNGWTITNYGYTF. The CDR3 DNA is TGTGCCAGTAGTATGAACGGCTGGACAATCACTAACTATGGCTACACCTTC.

V usage is TRBV9 and J usage is TRBJ2-7; 12 nucleotides agree with TRBD1. Trimming cost V 4 bases and J 4 bases; bases outside gene matches: 6. CDR1 SGDLS and CDR2 YYNGEE come from the germline V gene. This CDR3 is built from 15 residues. The CDR3 protein is CASSPPGQGAYEQYF. CDR3 nucleotides: TGTGCCAGCAGCCCTCCGGGACAGGGGGCGTACGAGCAGTACTTC.

V usage is TRBV5-4 and J usage is TRBJ1-1, with 11 bases fitting TRBD1. The length of the CDR3 is 15 residues. V shed 4 bases and J 3 bases; nucleotides not matched to a gene: 5. CDR1 SGHNT and CDR2 YYREEE come from the germline V gene (reference sequence). CDR3 in amino acids: CASSQWDRGDTEAFF. For the CDR3, the DNA is TGTGCCAGCAGCCAATGGGACAGGGGGGACACTGAAGCTTTCTTT. The entire variable domain, with the rest obtained from reference TRBV5-4 and TRBJ1-1, is as follows: ETGVTQSPTHLIKTRGQQVTLRCSSQSGHNTVSWYQQALGQGPQFIFQYYREEENGRGNFPPRFSGLQFPNYSSELNVNALELDDSALYLCASSQWDRGDTEAFFGQGTRLTVV.

This rearrangement joins TRBV5-6 to TRBJ2-2; TRBD2 matches 11 bases. Losses at the gene ends were 4 bases for V and 7 bases for J; bases not matched to a gene: 9. CDR1 and CDR2 from the germline V gene are SGHDT and YYEEEE. This CDR3 region has 16 residues. CDR3: CASSSETSGAGGELFF. DNA of the CDR3: TGTGCCAGCAGCAGCGAGACTAGCGGGGCAGGCGGGGAGCTGTTTTTT.

The sample holds a few counts of this clone. The DNA of the CDR3 is TGTGCCAGCAGCCCGACCCTGATAGTGGGACAAGCTGCTCTGAACACTGAAGCTTTCTTT. Translated, it gives CASSPTLIVGQAALNTEAFF. The rearrangement uses TRBV9 and TRBJ1-1, with D possibly TRBD1 on 6 matching bases. The CDR3 loop spans 20 amino acids. The germline V and J ends were trimmed by 4 bases and 0 bases, with 28 bases remaining between them. Germline V gene sequence: CDR1 SGDLS, CDR2 YYNGEE. Full variable domain (missing parts from reference TRBV9 and TRBJ1-1): DSGVTQTPKHLITATGQRVTLRCSPRSGDLSVYWYQQSLDQGLQFLIQYYNGEERAKGNILERFSAQQFPDLHSELNLSSLELGDSALYFCASSPTLIVGQAALNTEAFFGQGTRLTVV.

This clone came up a few times. Distinct nucleotide sequences in the sample also encode this CDR3. The genes are TRBV7-3 and TRBJ1-6; D ambiguous. Trimming left V 2 bases short and J 4 bases short, with 3 bases between. The CDR3 extends over 13 amino acids. CDR1 is SGHTA and CDR2 is FQGTGA in the germline V gene. The CDR3 protein is CASSLSYNSPLHF. DNA of the CDR3: TGTGCCAGCAGCTTATCGTATAATTCACCCCTCCACTTT.

The chain links TRBV11-2 to TRBJ1-2; TRBD1 agrees at 10 bases. The CDR3 consists of 18 residues. CDR1 is SGHAT and CDR2 is FQNNGV in the germline V gene. With V trimmed by 3 bases and J by 0 bases, 10 bases remained unmatched. In DNA form, the CDR3 reads TGTGCCAGCAGCTTCCTCGGGACAGGGGTCCCCTCTAACTATGGCTACACCTTC. Translated: CASSFLGTGVPSNYGYTF.

This chain links TRBV6-4 with TRBJ2-1; 9 bases match TRBD2. Germline trimming cut 6 bases from V and 10 bases from J; bases unmatched to any gene: 4. Germline loops: CDR1 MRHNA, CDR2 SNTAGT. This CDR3 contains 12 residues. The DNA of the CDR3 is TGTGCCAGCAGGGGGACTAGCCGAGAGCAGTTCTTC. Protein sequence: CASRGTSREQFF.

V is TRBV6-5 and J is TRBJ1-1, with D unclear. Trimming took 4 bases from V and 5 from J, leaving 5 bases between them. Germline loops: CDR1 MNHEY, CDR2 SVGAGI. The CDR3 runs to 11 residues. The CDR3 DNA reads TGTGCCAGCAGTTCCGGGACTGAAGCTTTCTTT. Its protein is CASSSGTEAFF.

This clone was counted only a few times. This chain joins TRBV29-1 and TRBJ1-4; D gene unclear. Trimming took off 4 bases at V and 10 bases at J, with 16 bases between the two ends. In germline, CDR1 is SQVTM, CDR2 ANQGSEA. This CDR3 has 13 residues. The CDR3 is CSVVPPGFGKLFF. CDR3 in DNA: TGCAGCGTTGTTCCCCCAGGTTTTGGAAAACTGTTTTTT.

The rearrangement joins TRBV19 to TRBJ2-1; tentative D call: TRBD2 (5 bases). This CDR3 is 12 amino acids long. V gave up 5 bases and J gave up 6 bases, with 8 bases separating them. Per germline, CDR1 LNHDA and CDR2 SQIVND (reference sequence). CDR3 sequence: CASSPGINEQFF. The DNA of the CDR3 is TGTGCCAGTAGTCCGGGGATCAATGAGCAGTTCTTC.

The gene calls are TRBV11-2 and TRBJ1-2; a possible D gene is TRBD1 (6 bases). From germline, CDR1 is SGHAT and CDR2 FQNNGV. The V and J ends lost 6 bases and 2 bases respectively, with 19 bases between them. The CDR3 sequence is 16 residues long. The CDR3, as DNA: TGTGCCAGCAGGCCTTTGCAGGACAGACCGAACTATGGCTACACCTTC. Protein sequence: CASRPLQDRPNYGYTF.

This clone appeared many times. CDR3 in amino acids: CATREGASGYTF. The CDR3, as DNA: TGTGCCACCCGGGAGGGGGCGAGTGGCTACACCTTC. The V call is TRBV19, the J call TRBJ1-2; TRBD1 matches 7 bases. There are 12 residues in the CDR3. J was trimmed by 7 bases and V by 10 bases; bases with no gene match: 9. Germline assignment: CDR1 LNHDA and CDR2 SQIVND (reference sequence).

The chain carries TRBV4-1 and TRBJ1-2, with TRBD1 identical over 7 bases. J gave up 5 bases and V 0 bases, and 6 bases lay outside the gene matches. This CDR3 spans 15 amino acids. Germline CDR1 is MGHRA and CDR2 is YSYEKL. This CDR3 is CASSQDRGRSYGYTF. The CDR3 DNA follows: TGCGCCAGCAGCCAAGATAGGGGGCGCTCTTATGGCTACACCTTC.

Only one count was recorded for this clone. The rearrangement uses TRBV28 and TRBJ2-7; TRBD1 might be the D (5 bases). The CDR3 is made up of 13 amino acids. Germline V gene data show CDR1 as MDHEN and CDR2 as SYDVKM. The ends were cut back, 6 bases at V and 6 bases at J, with 15 bases in the middle. This chain's CDR3 is CASSFLGAAEQYF. Written as DNA, the CDR3 is TGTGCCAGCAGCTTTTTAGGGGCCGCCGAGCAGTACTTC.

The V and J genes are TRBV14 and TRBJ2-5; maybe TRBD1 (5 bases). CDR3 length equals 13 residues. Germline assignment: CDR1 SGHDN and CDR2 FVKESK. Trimming left V 10 bases short and J 5 bases short, with 17 bases between. CDR3 loop: CATSKGLGETQYF. In DNA, the CDR3 is TGTGCCACCTCCAAGGGGTTAGGGGAGACCCAGTACTTC.

The rearrangement links TRBV6-6 to TRBJ2-7; perhaps TRBD1 as D (6 bases). Trimming took 5 bases from V and 5 from J, leaving 10 bases between them. The CDR3 extends over 12 amino acids. Germline CDR1 and CDR2: MNHNY and SVGAGI (reference sequence). This chain's CDR3 is CASSPGQNEQYF. In DNA, the CDR3 is TGTGCCAGCAGTCCAGGACAGAACGAGCAGTACTTC.